The T cell receptor beta chain described here comes from a study of blood T cell repertoires in COVID-19. Whole-study context: Donors in the United States, Italy and Spain gave samples during acute or convalescent COVID-19.

Original processing notes: Quantification of nucleated cells was approximated via reference gene primer amplification. Assay: immunoSEQ multiplex PCR; the TCRdb copy retains only in-frame clones and omits some. V and J calls and clone size are given by that table; D and trimming were obtained from the DNA. Among some 390,000 clones, 80% to 90% were seen once, and the ten largest hold 2% to 2.5%. The germline CDR1 and CDR2 sequences are SGHTA and FQGNSA. V dropped 8 bases and J dropped 3 bases, with 11 bases sitting between them. This CDR3 is built from 13 residues. The source material was peripheral blood. The rearrangement uses TRBV7-2 and TRBJ2-1; tentative D call: TRBD2 (5 bases). The sequence was obtained from a woman aged 55-70 years with COVID-19, enrolled during active disease. The CDR3 nucleotides read TGTGCCAGCCACGGACGGGACTACAATGAGCAGTTCTTC. Translation: CASHGRDYNEQFF.